This T cell receptor (beta chain) was documented in a study of T cells in tumors after PD-1 blockade. Study context: Either cemiplimab 350 mg every 2 weeks or pembrolizumab 200 mg every 3 weeks was given.

Turning to this clone: What it binds is unknown.

Study-level findings and limits: Blood contained about 45% of the tumor's TCR clonotypes.

Template: tumor biopsy or peripheral blood genomic DNA, 616-6,004 ng per sample. Clones were sequenced by immunoSEQ multiplex PCR, and TCRdb holds only the in-frame ones, with some missing. The data hold roughly 50,000 clones, with 75% to 85% observed a single time. The CDR3 is made up of 14 amino acids. Trimming stripped 0 bases from V and 4 bases from J, with 11 bases between. Germline lookup yields CDR1 GTSNPN and CDR2 SVGIG (reference sequence). Sequences were derived from PBMCs, sampled before anti-PD-1 treatment. The chain joins TRBV30 to TRBJ2-3; TRBD2 is a possible D gene (6 bases). This TCR was recovered from a human donor with basal cell carcinoma. CDR3 sequence: CAWSVTGVADTQYF. Here the CDR3 DNA reads TGTGCCTGGAGTGTAACGGGGGTGGCAGATACGCAGTATTTT.